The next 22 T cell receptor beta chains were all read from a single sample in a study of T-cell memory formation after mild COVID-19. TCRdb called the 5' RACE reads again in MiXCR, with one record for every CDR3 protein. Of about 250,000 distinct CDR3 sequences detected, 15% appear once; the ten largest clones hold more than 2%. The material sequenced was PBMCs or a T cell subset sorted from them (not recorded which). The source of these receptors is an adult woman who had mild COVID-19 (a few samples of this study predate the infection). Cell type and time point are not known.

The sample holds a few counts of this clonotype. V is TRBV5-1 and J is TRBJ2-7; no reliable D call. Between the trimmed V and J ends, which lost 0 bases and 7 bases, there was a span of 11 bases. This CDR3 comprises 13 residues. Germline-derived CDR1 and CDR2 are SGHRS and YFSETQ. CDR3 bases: TGCGCCAGCAGCTTGGAACCCATCGGGGAGCAGTACTTC. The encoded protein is CASSLEPIGEQYF.

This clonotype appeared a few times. The CDR3 DNA sequence: TGCGCCAGCAGTAAGACAGGGTCTGGTCTCGGGGCCAACGTCCTGACTTTC. Amino acids: CASSKTGSGLGANVLTF. The rearrangement links TRBV5-1 to TRBJ2-6, with 7 bases fitting TRBD1. The germline V gene encodes CDR1 SGHRS and CDR2 YFSETQ. This CDR3 comprises 17 residues. Losses at the gene ends were 5 bases for V and 4 bases for J; bases not matched to a gene: 12.

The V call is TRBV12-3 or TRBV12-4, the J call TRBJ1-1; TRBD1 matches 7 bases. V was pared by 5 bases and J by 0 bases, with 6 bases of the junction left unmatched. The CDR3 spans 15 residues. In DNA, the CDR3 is TGTGCCAGCAGTGACAGGGTAGGAGTGAACACTGAAGCTTTCTTT. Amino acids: CASSDRVGVNTEAFF.

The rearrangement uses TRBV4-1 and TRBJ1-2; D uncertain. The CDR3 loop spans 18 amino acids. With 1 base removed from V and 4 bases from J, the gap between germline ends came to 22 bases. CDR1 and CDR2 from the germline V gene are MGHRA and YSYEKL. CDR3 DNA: TGCGCCAGCAGCCAAGGTGGTCGTACTCCTTCGAGCACCTATGGCTACACCTTC. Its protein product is CASSQGGRTPSSTYGYTF.

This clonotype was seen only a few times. This CDR3 is CSAPGTHNTEAFF. The CDR3, as DNA: TGCAGTGCCCCCGGGACACACAACACTGAAGCTTTCTTT. The chain has TRBV20-1 and TRBJ1-1, with a weak D call TRBD1 (6 bases). V lost 6 bases to trimming and J lost 2 bases, with 13 bases between them. Germline V gene sequence: CDR1 DFQATT, CDR2 SNEGSKA (reference sequence). CDR3 length: 13 amino acids.

In nucleotides, the CDR3 is TGTGCCATCAGTGAGTCGCTGCGTCCAGATACGCAGTATTTT. It codes for CAISESLRPDTQYF. The chain combines TRBV10-3 with TRBJ2-3, with unresolved D. Germline CDR1 and CDR2: ENHRY and SYGVKD. CDR3 length: 14 amino acids. Trimming removed 0 bases from V and 4 bases from J, with 8 bases in between.

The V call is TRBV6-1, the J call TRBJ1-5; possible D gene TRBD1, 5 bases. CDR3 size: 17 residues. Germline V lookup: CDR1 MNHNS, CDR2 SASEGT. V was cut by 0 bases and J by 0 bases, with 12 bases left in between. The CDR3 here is CASSEALGGPSNQPQHF. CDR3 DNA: TGTGCCAGCAGTGAAGCGCTTGGGGGACCTAGCAATCAGCCCCAGCATTTT.

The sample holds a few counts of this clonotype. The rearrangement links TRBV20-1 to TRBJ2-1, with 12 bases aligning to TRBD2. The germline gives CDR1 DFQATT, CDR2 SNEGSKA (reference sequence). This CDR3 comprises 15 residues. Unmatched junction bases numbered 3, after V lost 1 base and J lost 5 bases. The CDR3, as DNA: TGCAGTGCTAGAGGGACTAGCGGGGCTCACAATGAGCAGTTCTTC. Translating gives CSARGTSGAHNEQFF.

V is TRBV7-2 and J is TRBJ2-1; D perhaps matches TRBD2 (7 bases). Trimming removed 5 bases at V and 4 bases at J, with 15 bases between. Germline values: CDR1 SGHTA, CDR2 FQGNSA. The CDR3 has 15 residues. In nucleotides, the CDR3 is TGTGCCAGCAGCCTAACAGGGACTACTTACAATGAGCAGTTCTTC. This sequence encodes CASSLTGTTYNEQFF.

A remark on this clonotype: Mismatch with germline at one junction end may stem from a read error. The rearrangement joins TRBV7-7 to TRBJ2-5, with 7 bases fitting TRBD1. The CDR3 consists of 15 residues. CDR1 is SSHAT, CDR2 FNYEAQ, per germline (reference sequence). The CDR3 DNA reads TGTGCTAGCAGCCACGGCTCCGGGACAGAAGAGACCCAGTACTTC. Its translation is CASSHGSGTEETQYF.

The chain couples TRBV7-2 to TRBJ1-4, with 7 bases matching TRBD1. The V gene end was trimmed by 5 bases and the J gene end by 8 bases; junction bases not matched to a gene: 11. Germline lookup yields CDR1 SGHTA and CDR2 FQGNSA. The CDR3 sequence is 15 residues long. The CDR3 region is CASSPRQGFIEKLFF. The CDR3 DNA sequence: TGTGCCAGCAGCCCAAGACAGGGCTTCATCGAAAAACTGTTTTTT.

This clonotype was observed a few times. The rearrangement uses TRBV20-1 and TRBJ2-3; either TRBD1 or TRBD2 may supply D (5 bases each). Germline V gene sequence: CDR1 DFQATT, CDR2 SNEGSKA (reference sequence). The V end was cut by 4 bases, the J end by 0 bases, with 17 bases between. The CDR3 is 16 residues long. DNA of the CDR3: TGCAGTGCTATGGGGCAGGGCCGGACTAGCACAGATACGCAGTATTTT. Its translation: CSAMGQGRTSTDTQYF.

DNA for the CDR3: TGCGCCAGCAGCCCATTCGGGGGTCAGCCCCAGCATTTT. This encodes CASSPFGGQPQHF. The gene calls are TRBV5-1 and TRBJ1-5; weak D call: TRBD1 (5 bases). This CDR3 has 13 amino acids. Trimming shortened V by 4 bases and J by 6 bases, and 11 bases separated the two germline ends. Germline assignment: CDR1 SGHRS and CDR2 YFSETQ.

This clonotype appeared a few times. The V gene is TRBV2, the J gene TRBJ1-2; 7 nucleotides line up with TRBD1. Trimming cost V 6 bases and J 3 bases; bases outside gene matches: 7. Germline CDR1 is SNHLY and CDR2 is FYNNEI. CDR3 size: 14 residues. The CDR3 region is CASSYRGEDYGYTF. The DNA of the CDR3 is TGTGCCAGCAGCTACAGGGGAGAGGACTATGGCTACACCTTC. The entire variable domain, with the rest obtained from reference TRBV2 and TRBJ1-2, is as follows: EPEVTQTPSHQVTQMGQEVILRCVPISNHLYFYWYRQILGQKVEFLVSFYNNEISEKSEIFDDQFSVERPDGSNFTLKIRSTKLEDSAMYFCASSYRGEDYGYTFGSGTRLTVV.

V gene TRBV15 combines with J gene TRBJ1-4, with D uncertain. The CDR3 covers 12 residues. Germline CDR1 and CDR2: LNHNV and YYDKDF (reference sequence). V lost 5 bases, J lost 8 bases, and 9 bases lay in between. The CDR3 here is CATSPREEKLFF. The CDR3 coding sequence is TGTGCCACCAGCCCGAGAGAAGAAAAACTGTTTTTT.

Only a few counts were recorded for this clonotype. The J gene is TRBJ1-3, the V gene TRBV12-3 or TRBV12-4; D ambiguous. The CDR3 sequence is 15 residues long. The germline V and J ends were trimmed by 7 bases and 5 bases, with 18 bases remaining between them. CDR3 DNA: TGTGCCAGCACCCTCTCGGCAGGTATTAGAAACACCATATATTTT. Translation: CASTLSAGIRNTIYF.

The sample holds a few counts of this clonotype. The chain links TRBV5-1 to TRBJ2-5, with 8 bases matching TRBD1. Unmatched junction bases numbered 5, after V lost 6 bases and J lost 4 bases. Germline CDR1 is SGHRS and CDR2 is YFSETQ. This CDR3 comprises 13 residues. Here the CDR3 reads CASIAGTGETQYF. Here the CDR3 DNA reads TGCGCCAGCATTGCCGGGACAGGAGAGACCCAGTACTTC.

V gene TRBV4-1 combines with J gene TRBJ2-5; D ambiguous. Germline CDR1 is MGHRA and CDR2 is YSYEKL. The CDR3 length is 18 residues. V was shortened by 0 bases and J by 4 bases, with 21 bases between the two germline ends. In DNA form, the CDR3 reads TGCGCCAGCAGCCAAGAAGAGCTGGGAACGGGCAAGGGAGAGACCCAGTACTTC. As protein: CASSQEELGTGKGETQYF.

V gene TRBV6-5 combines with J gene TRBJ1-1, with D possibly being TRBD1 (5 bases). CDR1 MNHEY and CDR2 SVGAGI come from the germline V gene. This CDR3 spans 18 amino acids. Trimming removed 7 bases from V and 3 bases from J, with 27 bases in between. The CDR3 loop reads CASTALHSILGGDTEAFF. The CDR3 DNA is TGTGCCAGCACGGCCCTTCATTCGATACTCGGGGGGGACACTGAAGCTTTCTTT.

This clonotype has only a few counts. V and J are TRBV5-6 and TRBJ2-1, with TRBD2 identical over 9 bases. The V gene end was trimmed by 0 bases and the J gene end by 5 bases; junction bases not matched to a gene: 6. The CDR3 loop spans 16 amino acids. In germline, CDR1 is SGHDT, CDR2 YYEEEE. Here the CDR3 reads CASSLALASGNNEQFF. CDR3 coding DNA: TGTGCCAGCAGCTTGGCTCTGGCTAGCGGGAACAATGAGCAGTTCTTC.

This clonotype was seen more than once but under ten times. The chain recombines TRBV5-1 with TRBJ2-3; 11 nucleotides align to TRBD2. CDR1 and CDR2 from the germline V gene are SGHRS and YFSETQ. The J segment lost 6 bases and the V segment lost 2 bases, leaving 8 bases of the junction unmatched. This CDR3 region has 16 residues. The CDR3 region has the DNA TGCGCCAGCAGCTTTAGCGGGGGGGCGGTTCGTGATACGCAGTATTTT. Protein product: CASSFSGGAVRDTQYF.

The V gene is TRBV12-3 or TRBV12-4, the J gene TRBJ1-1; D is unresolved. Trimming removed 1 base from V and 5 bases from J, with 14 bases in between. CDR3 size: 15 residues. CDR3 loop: CASSLGDSALTEAFF. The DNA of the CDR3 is TGTGCCAGCAGTTTAGGTGACTCAGCCTTAACTGAAGCTTTCTTT.